The next 2 T cell receptor beta chains were all read from a single sample in a study of blood T cell repertoires in COVID-19. Assay used: immunoSEQ multiplex PCR; TCRdb lists only in-frame clones, some missing. Among 300,000 to 400,000 clones, roughly 91% were seen once, and the ten largest hold 1%. The material sequenced was peripheral blood. The receptor set was obtained from a man aged 50-59 years with active or convalescent COVID-19.

The chain has TRBV11-2 and TRBJ2-5; D gene uncertain. Germline-derived CDR1 and CDR2 are SGHAT and FQNNGV. V lost 5 bases to trimming and J lost 2 bases, with 12 bases between them. The CDR3 length is 14 residues. DNA for the CDR3: TGTGCCAGCAGCGCGCAAACGACTCAAGAGACCCAGTACTTC. Its translation is CASSAQTTQETQYF.

This chain links TRBV5-4 with TRBJ2-1, with D unclear. V lost 5 bases and J 8 bases, leaving 17 bases between the germline ends. Germline CDR1 reads SGHNT; CDR2 reads YYREEE (reference sequence). The CDR3 totals 14 residues. CDR3 sequence: CASSKRVQPDEQFF. In nucleotides, the CDR3 is TGTGCCAGCAGTAAGCGTGTTCAACCGGATGAGCAGTTCTTC.